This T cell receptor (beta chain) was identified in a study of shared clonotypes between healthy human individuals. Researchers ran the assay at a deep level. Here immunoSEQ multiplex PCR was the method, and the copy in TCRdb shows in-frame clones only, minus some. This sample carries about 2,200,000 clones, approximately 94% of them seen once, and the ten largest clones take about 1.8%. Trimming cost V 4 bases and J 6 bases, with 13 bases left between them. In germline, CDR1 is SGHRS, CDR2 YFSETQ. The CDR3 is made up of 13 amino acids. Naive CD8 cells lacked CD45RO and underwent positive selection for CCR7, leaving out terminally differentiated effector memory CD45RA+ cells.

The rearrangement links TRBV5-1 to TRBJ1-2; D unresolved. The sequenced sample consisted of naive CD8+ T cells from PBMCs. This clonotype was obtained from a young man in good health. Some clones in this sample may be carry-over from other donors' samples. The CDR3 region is CASSTSLGDGYTF. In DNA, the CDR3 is TGCGCCAGCAGCACCTCACTAGGCGATGGCTACACCTTC.